Below, 21 T cell receptor beta chains from the same sample are listed, as sequenced in a study of blood T cell repertoires in COVID-19. Clones were read by immunoSEQ multiplex PCR, and TCRdb kept only the in-frame ones, dropping some. The sample consists of 400,000 to 500,000 clones, roughly 88% of them appearing once. Source material: PBMCs or T cells enriched from blood (not recorded which). These receptor sequences come from a woman aged 18-29 years who had been exposed to COVID-19.

This clone was found a few times. This chain uses TRBV5-6 with TRBJ2-7; 10 positions agree with TRBD1. Germline V gives CDR1 SGHDT, CDR2 YYEEEE. The length of the CDR3 is 14 residues. V was clipped by 5 bases and J by 6 bases; unmatched bases: 8. The CDR3 bases are TGTGCCAGCAGTTCCGGGACAGGGGCCGTCGAGCAGTACTTC. Amino acids: CASSSGTGAVEQYF.

V is TRBV5-1 and J is TRBJ2-2; D perhaps matches TRBD1 (5 bases). The germline gives CDR1 SGHRS, CDR2 YFSETQ. V was trimmed by 0 bases and J by 9 bases, leaving 6 bases between them. The length of the CDR3 is 12 residues. The CDR3 nucleotides read TGCGCCAGCAGCTTGGAGGGGTGGGAGCTGTTTTTT. It yields the protein CASSLEGWELFF.

This clone occurred once. The rearrangement links TRBV19 to TRBJ2-5; TRBD1 aligns across 7 bases. V was pared by 5 bases and J by 2 bases, with 8 bases of the junction left unmatched. This CDR3 has 15 amino acids. Germline V gene sequence: CDR1 LNHDA, CDR2 SQIVND (reference sequence). In DNA, the CDR3 is TGTGCCAGTAGTGAAATAGGGACAGCTCAAGAGACCCAGTACTTC. This translates into CASSEIGTAQETQYF.

The chain has TRBV11-2 and TRBJ1-5; 8 positions match TRBD1. The length of the CDR3 is 15 residues. Unmatched junction bases numbered 8, after V lost 4 bases and J lost 6 bases. Germline lookup yields CDR1 SGHAT and CDR2 FQNNGV. The CDR3 nucleotides are TGTGCCAGCAGCTCGCTCACAGGGGGAGGTCAGCCCCAGCATTTT. Translating gives CASSSLTGGGQPQHF.

DNA for the CDR3: TGTGCCAGCAGCTTGAGGGGCGCCCGCACAGATACGCAGTATTTT. It yields the protein CASSLRGARTDTQYF. V usage is TRBV5-6 and J usage is TRBJ2-3; D is possibly TRBD1 (5 bases). The germline gives CDR1 SGHDT, CDR2 YYEEEE. This CDR3 contains 15 residues. V lost 1 base, J lost 1 base, and 10 bases lay in between. Complete variable domain (other parts from reference TRBV5-6 and TRBJ2-3): DAGVTQSPTHLIKTRGQQVTLRCSPKSGHDTVSWYQQALGQGPQFIFQYYEEEERQRGNFPDRFSGHQFPNYSSELNVNALLLGDSALYLCASSLRGARTDTQYFGPGTRLTVL.

V is TRBV12-3 or TRBV12-4 and J is TRBJ2-4, with TRBD1 identical over 7 bases. The CDR3 runs to 12 residues. V trimming: 3 bases; J trimming: 14 bases; junction bases outside the gene matches: 7. CDR3 protein: CASSFNRGLKYF. The DNA of the CDR3 is TGTGCCAGCAGTTTCAACAGGGGTTTAAAGTACTTC.

This clone was seen once. The gene calls are TRBV10-1 and TRBJ2-3; D gene unclear. Per germline, CDR1 WNHNN and CDR2 SYGVQD (reference sequence). V lost 0 bases and J lost 5, with 9 bases in between. There are 14 residues in the CDR3. The CDR3 region has the DNA TGCGCCAGCAGTGAGTCGGTTCGCGTAGATACGCAGTATTTT. Its translation is CASSESVRVDTQYF.

V gene TRBV18 combines with J gene TRBJ1-2, with a possible D match to TRBD1 (5 bases). The CDR3 contains 18 residues. Trimming pared 6 bases from V and 0 bases from J, leaving 23 bases between. Germline CDR1 is KGHSH and CDR2 is LQKENI. CDR3 amino acids: CASSQAGTRPGANYGYTF. DNA for the CDR3: TGTGCCAGCTCCCAAGCCGGCACTCGGCCGGGGGCTAACTATGGCTACACCTTC.

CDR3 nucleotides: TGCGCCAGCAGCTTGGACAACACCGCAACTAATGAAAAACTGTTTTTT. Protein sequence: CASSLDNTATNEKLFF. The chain couples TRBV5-1 to TRBJ1-4; D unclear. Trimming took off 0 bases at V and 0 bases at J, with 9 bases between the two ends. The CDR3 spans 16 residues. Germline V CDR1 and CDR2: SGHRS, YFSETQ.

The chain has TRBV28 and TRBJ2-5; perhaps TRBD2 as D (5 bases). Trimming stripped 3 bases from V and 4 bases from J, with 12 bases between. The germline V gene encodes CDR1 MDHEN and CDR2 SYDVKM. There are 14 residues in the CDR3. The CDR3 nucleotides are TGTGCCAGCAGTTTGGGGAGTTGGGGAGAGACCCAGTACTTC. Translation gives CASSLGSWGETQYF.

The CDR3 loop is CASTPGQVLHLQYF. The DNA for the CDR3 is TGTGCCAGCACCCCGGGACAGGTCTTACATTTGCAGTACTTC. This sequence joins TRBV5-6 and TRBJ2-7; 8 bases fit TRBD1. The CDR3 is made up of 14 amino acids. Germline V gene sequence: CDR1 SGHDT, CDR2 YYEEEE. With 6 bases clipped from V and 9 bases from J, the junction kept 14 bases outside the gene matches.

For the CDR3, the DNA is TGTGCCAGCAGCCCACCGGGACTAGCGCTTTCCTACGAGCAGTACTTC. It is translated as CASSPPGLALSYEQYF. V usage is TRBV3-1 (or the pseudogene TRBV3-2) and J usage is TRBJ2-7; 10 nucleotides agree with TRBD2. Trimming removed 4 bases from V and 1 base from J; junction bases left unmatched: 7. Germline assignment: CDR1 LGHDT and CDR2 YNNKEL (reference sequence). CDR3 length equals 16 residues.

The chain combines TRBV6-2 or TRBV6-3 with TRBJ1-2; 7 positions match TRBD1. J lost 3 bases, V lost 3 bases, and 13 bases had no gene match. The length of the CDR3 is 17 residues. Germline CDR1 is MNHEY and CDR2 is SVGEGT. CDR3 sequence: CASSYPQGLPSDYGYTF. Here the CDR3 DNA reads TGTGCCAGCAGTTATCCACAGGGGCTACCTTCCGACTATGGCTACACCTTC.

About this clone: The sample carries other DNA sequences with the same CDR3. The chain links TRBV6-5 to TRBJ1-5, with 8 positions matching TRBD1. Germline assignment: CDR1 MNHEY and CDR2 SVGAGI. The J segment lost 7 bases and the V segment lost 4 bases, leaving 6 bases of the junction unmatched. This CDR3 is built from 14 residues. CDR3 DNA: TGTGCCAGCAGTTTAGGACAGGGCGGACAGCCCCAGCATTTT. Its protein product is CASSLGQGGQPQHF.

The rearrangement uses TRBV28 and TRBJ2-7; 7 bases agree with TRBD1. The J segment lost 3 bases and the V segment lost 6 bases, leaving 11 bases of the junction unmatched. Per germline, CDR1 MDHEN and CDR2 SYDVKM. The length of the CDR3 is 15 residues. The CDR3 sequence: CASSPSPGQNYEQYF. The CDR3 DNA reads TGTGCCAGCAGCCCCTCCCCGGGACAGAACTACGAGCAGTACTTC.

The chain carries TRBV7-8 and TRBJ1-2; TRBD1 matches 12 bases. Unmatched junction bases numbered 12, after V lost 3 bases and J lost 7 bases. The germline V gene has CDR1 SGHVS and CDR2 FQNEAQ. This CDR3 contains 17 residues. CDR3 sequence: CASSLGNPGQGALGYTF. The DNA for the CDR3 is TGTGCCAGCAGCTTGGGGAATCCGGGACAGGGGGCACTTGGCTACACCTTC.

Comment on this clone: Other DNA sequences of this sample code for an identical CDR3. CDR3 DNA sequence: TGTGCCAGCTCACCCGGGACAGACAATTCACCCCTCCACTTT. Its protein is CASSPGTDNSPLHF. The chain joins TRBV18 to TRBJ1-6; 7 bases are shared with TRBD1. This CDR3 contains 14 residues. The germline gives CDR1 KGHSH, CDR2 LQKENI. The V gene end was trimmed by 3 bases and the J gene end by 7 bases; junction bases not matched to a gene: 3.

In this sample, this clone turned up once. The rearrangement joins TRBV5-4 to TRBJ2-7, with D perhaps matching TRBD1 (7 bases). CDR1 and CDR2 (germline): SGHNT, YYREEE (reference sequence). The V end was cut by 1 base, the J end by 3 bases, with 11 bases between. CDR3 length equals 14 residues. Here the CDR3 reads CASSLQGGFYEQYF. The CDR3 bases are TGTGCCAGCAGCTTGCAGGGGGGTTTCTACGAGCAGTACTTC.

This chain links TRBV27 with TRBJ2-3, with D uncertain. CDR3 length: 13 amino acids. Trimming removed 6 bases at V and 4 bases at J, with 11 bases between. CDR1 is MNHEY, CDR2 SMNVEV, per germline (reference sequence). The CDR3, as DNA: TGTGCCAGCAGCCCCGGTGGTCCAGATACGCAGTATTTT. Translation: CASSPGGPDTQYF.

The chain combines TRBV4-3 with TRBJ1-1; 8 positions agree with TRBD1. The V gene end was trimmed by 3 bases and the J gene end by 3 bases; junction bases not matched to a gene: 9. Germline loops: CDR1 LGHNA, CDR2 YSLEER. The CDR3 totals 16 residues. The CDR3 DNA sequence: TGCGCCAGCAGCCAGGAAGCAGGGGGCTGGGACACTGAAGCTTTCTTT. Translating it yields CASSQEAGGWDTEAFF.

The CDR3 here is CASSQERTGRYNSPLHF. The CDR3 region has the DNA TGCGCCAGCAGCCAAGAACGGACAGGGCGGTATAATTCACCCCTCCACTTT. This rearrangement joins TRBV4-1 to TRBJ1-6; 8 bases map to TRBD1. The J segment lost 4 bases and the V segment lost 0 bases, leaving 5 bases of the junction unmatched. The length of the CDR3 is 17 residues. Germline values: CDR1 MGHRA, CDR2 YSYEKL.